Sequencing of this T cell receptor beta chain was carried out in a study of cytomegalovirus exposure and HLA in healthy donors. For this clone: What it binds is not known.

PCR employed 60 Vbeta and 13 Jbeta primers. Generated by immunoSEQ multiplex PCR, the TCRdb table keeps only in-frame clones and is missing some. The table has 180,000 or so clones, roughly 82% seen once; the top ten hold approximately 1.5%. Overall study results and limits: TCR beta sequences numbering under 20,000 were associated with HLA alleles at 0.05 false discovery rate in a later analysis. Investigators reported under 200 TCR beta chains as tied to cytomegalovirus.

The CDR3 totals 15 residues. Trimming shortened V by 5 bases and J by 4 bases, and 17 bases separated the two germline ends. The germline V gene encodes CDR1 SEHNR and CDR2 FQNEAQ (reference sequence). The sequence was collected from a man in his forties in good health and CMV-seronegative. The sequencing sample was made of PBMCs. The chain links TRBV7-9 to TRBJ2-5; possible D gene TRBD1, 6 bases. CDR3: CASSPEGVGRETQYF. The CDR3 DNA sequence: TGTGCCAGCAGCCCCGAGGGGGTGGGTCGAGAGACCCAGTACTTC.